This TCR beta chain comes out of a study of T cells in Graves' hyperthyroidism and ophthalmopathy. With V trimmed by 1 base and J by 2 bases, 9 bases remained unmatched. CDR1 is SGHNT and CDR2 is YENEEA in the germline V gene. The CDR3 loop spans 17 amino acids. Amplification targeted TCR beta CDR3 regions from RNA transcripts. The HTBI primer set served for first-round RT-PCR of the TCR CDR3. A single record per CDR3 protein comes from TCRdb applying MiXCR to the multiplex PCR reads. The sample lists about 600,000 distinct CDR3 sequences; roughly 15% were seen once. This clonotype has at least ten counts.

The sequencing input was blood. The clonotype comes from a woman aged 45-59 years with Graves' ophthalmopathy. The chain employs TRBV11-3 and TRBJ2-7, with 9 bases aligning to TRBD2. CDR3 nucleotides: TGTGCCAGCAGCTTAGGAGGCGGCGGGAGGGCCACCTACGAGCAGTACTTC. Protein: CASSLGGGGRATYEQYF.